This T cell receptor beta chain is from a study of blood T cell repertoires in COVID-19 (TCRdb year 2020). Background on the whole study: The collaborator samples originated in the United States, Italy and Spain and spanned the acute and convalescent phases of COVID-19. The prospective study material was composed of cDNA or gDNA derived from T cells, B-cell-depleted T cells, or PBMCs. Subjects who had been exposed to COVID-19, were actively infected with it, or had recovered from it provided the deeply sampled blood TCRbeta repertoires that made up the dataset. The repertoires were released in a freely available public database intended as a resource for research on the immune response to SARS-CoV-2. Samples came from the ongoing ImmuneRACE study (first 160 participants) plus 1,254 subjects from 6 global collaborators. Nearly every sample came with metadata listing a de-identified subject ID, COVID-19 status, age in years and sex. Where HLA class I and class II types were available, the types were taken from metadata supplied by the sample provider, not from assay-based typing. General findings and caveats noted by the study authors: How much clinical and demographic metadata was included differed by source and by participant, and the metadata was provided uncurated.

TCRbeta CDR3 regions were amplified from genomic DNA using the immunoSEQ Assay, a bias-controlled multiplex PCR. Under the source paper's analysis protocol: The number of nucleated cells in each sample was estimated by amplification of reference gene primers within the assay. To quantify the absolute abundance of each unique TCRbeta CDR3 rearrangement, sequence reads were collapsed and filtered. For each sample, productive Simpson clonality was calculated by taking the square root of Simpson's diversity index across productive rearrangements. Held by TCRdb, this immuneACCESS table contains in-frame sequences only and omits some clones. Under half of the omission traces to an unresolved V gene where checked; the cause of the rest is unknown. The DNA gave D and trimming, while V, J and clone size come from that table. In all, the sample holds fewer than 90,000 clones, and about 80% of those were seen once. The top ten clonotypes cover approximately 4.4% of the sample.

With respect to this clone: Its antigen is not yet known. No much larger clonotype is one base removed from it; base qualities were not supplied.

The cysteine opens and the phenylalanine closes a CDR3 of 15 amino acids. Here the CDR3 DNA is all that survives: 45 bases in frame from base 1. Relative to germline, V is 2 bases shorter and J is 1 base shorter, with 11 bases between their ends. CDR1 SGHTA and CDR2 FQGNSA were looked up in the germline V gene. The collaborating institutions used their own protocols to collect whole blood in K2EDTA tubes. For TCRbeta analysis, collaborators shipped samples in one of three forms: frozen whole blood, isolated PBMCs, or DNA extracted from either of those sample types. This TCR was sampled from a woman aged 50 to 60 with acute or convalescent COVID-19. This chain joins TRBV7-2 to TRBJ1-1, with TRBD1 tentatively as D gene (6 bases match). The source material was peripheral blood. The DNA sequence is given as TGTGCCAGCAGCTTAAGGACAGCGTCGAACACTGAAGCTTTCTTT. It encodes CASSLRTASNTEAFF.